This TCR beta chain derives from a study of blood T cell repertoires in COVID-19. At the level of the study: Samples representing acute and convalescent COVID-19 were sourced from the United States, Italy and Spain. T cells, B-cell-depleted T cells, or PBMCs provided the cDNA or gDNA that served as material.

The CDR3 is made up of 15 amino acids. The trim removed 6 bases at V and 3 bases at J, leaving 8 bases unmatched. Germline CDR1 reads MDHEN; CDR2 reads SYDVKM. Under the authors' procedure: Amplifying reference gene primers gave estimates of nucleated cell counts. TCRdb's copy holds only in-frame clones and misses some; the assay was immunoSEQ multiplex PCR. The V and J calls and clone size come from that table; D and trimming were worked out from the DNA. In the table there are about 50,000 clones, 90% of which are singletons. The sequenced material came from peripheral blood. This TCR derives from a human donor in a cohort sampled during active COVID-19. The V and J genes are TRBV28 and TRBJ2-7; 10 nucleotides line up with TRBD1. In DNA form, the CDR3 reads TGTGCCAGCAGGATCCCCGGGACAGGGGACTACGAGCAGTACTTC. Amino acid sequence: CASRIPGTGDYEQYF.